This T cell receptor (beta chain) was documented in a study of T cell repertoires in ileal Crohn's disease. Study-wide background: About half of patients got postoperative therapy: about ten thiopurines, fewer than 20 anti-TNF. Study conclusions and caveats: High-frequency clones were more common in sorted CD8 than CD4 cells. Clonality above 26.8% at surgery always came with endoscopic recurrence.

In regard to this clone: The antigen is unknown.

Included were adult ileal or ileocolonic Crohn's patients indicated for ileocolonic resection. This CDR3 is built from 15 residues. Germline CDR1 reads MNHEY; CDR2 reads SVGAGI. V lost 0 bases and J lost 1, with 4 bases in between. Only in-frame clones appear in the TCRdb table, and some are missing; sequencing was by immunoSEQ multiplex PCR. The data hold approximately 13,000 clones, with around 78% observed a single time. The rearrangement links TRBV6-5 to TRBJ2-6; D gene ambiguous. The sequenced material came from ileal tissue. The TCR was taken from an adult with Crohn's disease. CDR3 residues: CASSYSLSGANVLTF. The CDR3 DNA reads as TGTGCCAGCAGTTACTCCCTGTCTGGGGCCAACGTCCTGACTTTC.